This is a list of T cell receptor beta chains from one sample in a study of blood T cells in healthy people across ages. TCRdb used MiXCR to reprocess the 5' RACE reads, holding one entry per CDR3 protein. The table includes about 800,000 distinct CDR3 sequences, about 25% detected once. The same data also contributed to another study, on T cells of mothers and their children.

The sequenced material came from blood. All receptors come from a boy aged 5-17 years in good health. Both conserved end residues are trimmed from each CDR3. The order of the fields is V gene, J gene, CDR3 protein.

>TRBV27|TRBJ1-1
ASSFSDSYTEAF
>TRBV5-1|TRBJ2-7
ASSLDGSSSAYEQY
>TRBV6-6|TRBJ1-4
ASKRDEFEKLF
>TRBV29-1|TRBJ2-5
SAMPGLAPTRGETQY
>TRBV20-1|TRBJ2-7
SARGGSGVHEQY
>TRBV7-2|TRBJ2-3
ASSLGPDTDTQY
>TRBV6-2/TRBV6-3|TRBJ1-5
ASSYWGRGGQPQH
>TRBV5-6|TRBJ1-4
ASSPRTGGTNEKLF
>TRBV5-8|TRBJ2-3
ASSTGPERTQY
>TRBV20-1|TRBJ1-6
SVRATRRNSPLH
>TRBV12-3/TRBV12-4|TRBJ2-3
ASSFGTRTSTDTQY
>TRBV7-3|TRBJ1-1
ASSLGVGMNTEAF
>TRBV7-6|TRBJ2-3
ASSPEGESTDTQY
>TRBV12-3/TRBV12-4|TRBJ1-1
ASTPLGGLHTEAF
>TRBV5-5|TRBJ1-1
ASSLPRHWGTEAF
>TRBV20-1|TRBJ1-2
SARDWDRHYGYT
>TRBV28|TRBJ1-5
ASSLLTGSQPQH
>TRBV4-1|TRBJ2-5
ASSQDLAGVAGDVETQY
>TRBV7-3|TRBJ2-1
ASNLADTPYNEQF
>TRBV24-1|TRBJ1-2
ATSDLNGGSGGYT
>TRBV12-3/TRBV12-4|TRBJ2-5
ASSLARVGAETQY
>TRBV7-2|-
ASSSTSGRWNYEQY
>TRBV12-3/TRBV12-4|TRBJ1-1
ASSLYEDRPTEAF
>TRBV4-1|TRBJ1-2
ASSVGQEYGYT
>TRBV11-2|TRBJ2-7
ASSFRTGSSYEQY
>TRBV7-6|TRBJ2-3
ASSLGSLAGTDTQY
>TRBV20-1|TRBJ2-5
SATQGTETQY
>TRBV7-3|TRBJ2-1
ASSLGESTYNEQF
>TRBV7-3|TRBJ1-3
ASSLTVSGNTIY
>TRBV9|TRBJ2-3
ASSVRDSNAYTQY
>TRBV4-1|TRBJ2-3
ASSQEFTGGRDTQY
>TRBV5-5|TRBJ2-3
ASSLSWGQGDTQY
>TRBV29-1|TRBJ1-1
SVSQRAEPEAF
>TRBV27|TRBJ2-7
ASSQPGLNSYEQY
>TRBV4-1|-
ASSQGEVDEQY
>TRBV20-1|-
SARGRYDRHNEQF
>TRBV27|TRBJ1-1
ASSTGTAEAF
>TRBV6-4|TRBJ2-1
ASSAQTSGRGNEQF
>TRBV28|TRBJ2-3
ASSLPYIYRGDTQY
>TRBV20-1|TRBJ2-5
SARRLAGESETQY
>TRBV6-5|TRBJ2-4
ASSYSSGMAKNIQY
>TRBV28|TRBJ1-5
ASSWDLGQPQH
>TRBV7-9|TRBJ1-2
ASRRGQDDGYT
>TRBV25-1|TRBJ2-3
ASSGRSHTQY
>TRBV12-3/TRBV12-4|TRBJ1-1
ASSRQRLNTEAF
>TRBV4-3|TRBJ1-2
ASSQDLWQNYGYT
>TRBV7-2|TRBJ1-2
ASSLVARTGTYGYT
>TRBV6-6|TRBJ2-2
ASSYETVTGELF
>TRBV21-1|TRBJ2-3
AISNDRPVGNSTDTQY
>TRBV27|TRBJ1-3
ASSFGGEHGNTIY
>TRBV24-1|-
ATQTGLDDEQY
>TRBV12-3/TRBV12-4|TRBJ2-7
ASSFSLMAHEQY